One sample yielded the 23 T cell receptor beta chains listed below, sequenced in a study of T cell responses to AZD1222 COVID-19 vaccine. Repertoires were generated with immunoSEQ multiplex PCR, while TCRdb's copy carries only in-frame clones and drops some. This sample has about 110,000 clones, with roughly 90% found just once. The sequenced sample was peripheral blood, obtained on day 0 of AZD1222 vaccination. Receptors originate from an adult in good health.

This sequence joins TRBV3-1 (or the pseudogene TRBV3-2) and TRBJ1-2; D unclear. Germline loops: CDR1 LGHDT, CDR2 YNNKEL (reference sequence). Trimming took off 0 bases at V and 8 bases at J, with 16 bases between the two ends. CDR3 size: 15 residues. This CDR3 is CASSQEAAWVGGYTF. CDR3 nucleotides: TGTGCCAGCAGCCAAGAGGCCGCGTGGGTGGGCGGCTACACCTTC.

In this sample, this clone turned up once. The gene calls are TRBV11-3 and TRBJ2-3, with D maybe TRBD1 (5 bases). The CDR3 has 14 amino acids. Trimming shortened V by 5 bases and J by 3 bases, and 12 bases separated the two germline ends. Per the germline V gene, CDR1 is SGHNT and CDR2 is YENEEA. CDR3 protein: CASSPGHPTDTQYF. Written as DNA, the CDR3 is TGTGCCAGCAGCCCAGGACACCCTACAGATACGCAGTATTTT.

This clone was seen only once. The genes are TRBV5-1 and TRBJ2-2, with 11 bases fitting TRBD2. V lost 2 bases to trimming and J lost 6 bases; unmatched junction nucleotides: 3. The CDR3 runs to 15 residues. Looked up from germline, CDR1 is SGHRS and CDR2 is YFSETQ. The CDR3 DNA follows: TGCGCCAGCAGCTTAAGACTAGCGGGGTCCGGGGAGCTGTTTTTT. This translates into CASSLRLAGSGELFF.

The rearrangement uses TRBV19 and TRBJ2-3; 7 bases are a match to TRBD2. The trim removed 6 bases at V and 1 base at J, leaving 4 bases unmatched. Germline loops: CDR1 LNHDA, CDR2 SQIVND (reference sequence). The CDR3 is 14 amino acids. In DNA, the CDR3 is TGTGCCAGTAGCACCAGCGGGGGCACAGATACGCAGTATTTT. It encodes CASSTSGGTDTQYF.

The chain uses TRBV18 and TRBJ2-7; D unclear. Germline V gene lookup returns CDR1 KGHSH and CDR2 LQKENI. Trimming pared 0 bases from V and 6 bases from J, leaving 15 bases between. The CDR3 consists of 15 residues. The CDR3 DNA reads as TGTGCCAGCTCACCACCGCCATCGACTCCACTCGAGCAGTACTTC. It yields the protein CASSPPPSTPLEQYF.

V gene TRBV5-1 combines with J gene TRBJ1-4, with a weak D call TRBD1 (5 bases). The CDR3 is 16 residues long. Germline values: CDR1 SGHRS, CDR2 YFSETQ. Trimming stripped 0 bases from V and 3 bases from J, with 12 bases between. As DNA, the CDR3 is TGCGCCAGCAGCTTGGAAGTGCGGGGACCTAATGAAAAACTGTTTTTT. Translated, it gives CASSLEVRGPNEKLFF.

The rearrangement uses TRBV15 and TRBJ1-2; D possibly corresponds to TRBD1 (5 bases). This CDR3 has 13 residues. Trimming shortened V by 0 bases and J by 13 bases, and 15 bases separated the two germline ends. Per the germline V gene, CDR1 is LNHNV and CDR2 is YYDKDF (reference sequence). DNA for the CDR3: TGTGCCACCAGCAGAGATTTTTTGGGGGATACCACCTTC. Its translation is CATSRDFLGDTTF.

The chain carries TRBV5-6 and TRBJ1-2; 8 bases fit TRBD1. Trimming took 6 bases from V and 7 from J; bases not matched to a gene: 14. Per the germline V gene, CDR1 is SGHDT and CDR2 is YYEEEE. The CDR3 sequence is 15 residues long. The CDR3 reads CASTRGQAGGFGYTF. CDR3 nucleotide sequence: TGTGCCAGCACCAGGGGACAGGCCGGTGGATTTGGCTACACCTTC.

This chain uses TRBV7-6 with TRBJ1-3; a weak D match, TRBD1 (6 bases). V lost 1 base and J lost 0, with 13 bases in between. Germline V lookup: CDR1 SGHVS, CDR2 FNYEAQ. CDR3 length: 17 amino acids. The CDR3 nucleotides are TGTGCCAGCAGCTTAGTCGCCGGGGGGCTCTCTGGAAACACCATATATTTT. Translating it yields CASSLVAGGLSGNTIYF.

CDR3 nucleotides: TGCGCCAGCAGCCCGACCGTGAACACCGGGGAGCTGTTTTTT. It translates to CASSPTVNTGELFF. V and J are TRBV5-1 and TRBJ2-2; no reliable D call. The V end lost 4 bases, the J end lost 1 base, and 8 bases lay between the germline ends. Germline assignment: CDR1 SGHRS and CDR2 YFSETQ. The CDR3 contains 14 residues.

This chain uses TRBV27 with TRBJ2-3; the D gene is possibly TRBD2 (7 bases). V was trimmed by 3 bases and J by 7 bases, leaving 14 bases between them. This CDR3 has 14 residues. Germline CDR1 reads MNHEY; CDR2 reads SMNVEV (reference sequence). In DNA, the CDR3 is TGTGCCAGCAGTTTTAGAGGGGGGGCGAATACGCAGTATTTT. Translated, it gives CASSFRGGANTQYF.

V gene TRBV4-3 combines with J gene TRBJ2-1, with D perhaps matching TRBD2 (6 bases). Trimming took 1 base from V and 0 from J, leaving 7 bases between them. Germline-derived CDR1 and CDR2 are LGHNA and YSLEER. The CDR3 totals 15 residues. The CDR3 spells CASSQVGGSYNEQFF. In DNA, the CDR3 is TGCGCCAGCAGCCAAGTCGGGGGCTCCTACAATGAGCAGTTCTTC.

The V call is TRBV19, the J call TRBJ1-2; TRBD1 might be the D (5 bases). V was trimmed by 5 bases and J by 8 bases, leaving 24 bases between them. CDR1 and CDR2 (germline): LNHDA, SQIVND (reference sequence). The CDR3 is made up of 16 amino acids. CDR3 in amino acids: CASSVFLGDDFIGYTF. CDR3 DNA: TGTGCCAGTAGTGTGTTCCTAGGGGACGATTTCATCGGCTACACCTTC.

The V call is TRBV19, the J call TRBJ1-4, with 10 bases lining up with TRBD1. V gave up 6 bases and J gave up 0 bases; unmatched junction bases: 1. Germline assignment: CDR1 LNHDA and CDR2 SQIVND (reference sequence). The length of the CDR3 is 15 residues. CDR3 in amino acids: CASSGQGATNEKLFF. In DNA form, the CDR3 reads TGTGCCAGTAGCGGACAGGGGGCAACTAATGAAAAACTGTTTTTT. Supplemented by reference TRBV19 and TRBJ1-4, the full variable domain reads DGGITQSPKYLFRKEGQNVTLSCEQNLNHDAMYWYRQDPGQGLRLIYYSQIVNDFQKGDIAEGYSVSREKKESFPLTVTSAQKNPTAFYLCASSGQGATNEKLFFGSGTQLSVL.

This clone has only one observation. The chain has TRBV7-9 and TRBJ1-4, with a weak D call TRBD1 (6 bases). V shed 5 bases and J shed 6 bases, with 19 bases lying between them. Germline lookup yields CDR1 SEHNR and CDR2 FQNEAQ (reference sequence). The CDR3 runs 16 residues. CDR3: CASSPQFWGAHEKLFF. The CDR3 coding sequence is TGTGCCAGCAGCCCCCAATTCTGGGGGGCGCATGAAAAACTGTTTTTT.

This clone was seen a single time. The V call is TRBV27, the J call TRBJ2-1; tentative D call: TRBD2 (6 bases). V shed 6 bases and J shed 0 bases, with 6 bases lying between them. Per the germline V gene, CDR1 is MNHEY and CDR2 is SMNVEV (reference sequence). The CDR3 has 13 amino acids. CDR3 DNA: TGTGCCAGCAGCGGGAGCTCCTACAATGAGCAGTTCTTC. It yields the protein CASSGSSYNEQFF.

V is TRBV12-3 or TRBV12-4 and J is TRBJ1-2; no clear D. This CDR3 region has 13 residues. The germline V and J ends were trimmed by 5 bases and 2 bases, with 9 bases remaining between them. The CDR3 spells CASSGRLNYGYTF. The CDR3 bases are TGTGCCAGCAGTGGCCGACTGAACTATGGCTACACCTTC.

V gene TRBV2 combines with J gene TRBJ2-7; D is uncertain. The CDR3 has 14 amino acids. Germline CDR1 and CDR2: SNHLY and FYNNEI. The V gene lost 5 bases and the J gene lost 0 bases, with 11 bases spanning the gap. For the CDR3, the DNA is TGTGCCAGCAGTTTTCTGAGGAGCTCCTACGAGCAGTACTTC. Translation: CASSFLRSSYEQYF.

The sample holds a few counts of this clone. This rearrangement joins TRBV7-8 to TRBJ2-2; no reliable D call. Germline assignment: CDR1 SGHVS and CDR2 FQNEAQ. This CDR3 is 16 amino acids long. The germline V and J ends were trimmed by 0 bases and 0 bases, with 8 bases remaining between them. CDR3 nucleotides: TGTGCCAGCAGCTTAGCAACGGGCGCGAACACCGGGGAGCTGTTTTTT. It specifies CASSLATGANTGELFF.

This rearrangement joins TRBV4-3 to TRBJ1-2; possible D gene TRBD1, 5 bases. V gave up 2 bases and J gave up 3 bases, with 16 bases separating them. This CDR3 region has 16 residues. Germline CDR1 LGHNA, CDR2 YSLEER. The CDR3 DNA reads TGCGCCAGCAGCCAACGCCCGGGGGGGTACGACTATGGCTACACCTTC. Amino acid sequence: CASSQRPGGYDYGYTF.

The rearrangement joins TRBV18 to TRBJ1-1, with D perhaps TRBD1 (5 bases). V lost 2 bases and J lost 5, with 12 bases in between. Germline-derived CDR1 and CDR2 are KGHSH and LQKENI. The CDR3 covers 14 residues. CDR3 region: CASSPVQEGTEAFF. For the CDR3, the DNA is TGTGCCAGCTCACCAGTGCAGGAGGGGACTGAAGCTTTCTTT.

V and J are TRBV2 and TRBJ1-2, with D perhaps TRBD1 (6 bases). The germline gives CDR1 SNHLY, CDR2 FYNNEI. The CDR3 is made up of 12 amino acids. With 5 bases removed from V and 8 bases from J, the gap between germline ends came to 12 bases. The CDR3 DNA reads TGTGCCAGCAGTATCGCAGGGGCGGGCTACACCTTC. Protein: CASSIAGAGYTF.

This chain joins TRBV3-1 (or the pseudogene TRBV3-2) and TRBJ1-2; TRBD1 might be the D (5 bases). Germline V gene data show CDR1 as LGHDT and CDR2 as YNNKEL (reference sequence). Trimming shortened V by 1 base and J by 7 bases, and 10 bases separated the two germline ends. The CDR3 runs 13 residues. CDR3 protein: CASSQGGDLGYTF. The CDR3 coding sequence is TGTGCCAGCAGCCAAGGAGGGGATCTTGGCTACACCTTC.